The 18 T cell receptor beta chains given below trace back to one sample, sequenced in a study of CD8 T cells in ankylosing spondylitis. From the 5' RACE reads, TCRdb called clonotypes with MiXCR, one entry per CDR3 protein. The sample records about 340,000 distinct CDR3 sequences, roughly 22% being singletons. The sequenced sample was blood, either unsorted or a sorted T cell fraction (not recorded which). The receptors were gathered from a male donor with ankylosing spondylitis or in good health (not recorded which).

V is TRBV7-9 and J is TRBJ2-3; D is ambiguous. This CDR3 is built from 13 residues. Deletions cut 3 bases from V and 2 bases from J, with 6 bases between. From germline, CDR1 is SEHNR and CDR2 FQNEAQ (reference sequence). CDR3 in amino acids: CASSFQATDTQYF. Written as DNA, the CDR3 is TGTGCCAGCAGCTTCCAGGCCACAGATACGCAGTATTTT.

The chain has TRBV28 and TRBJ2-5; 12 bases agree with TRBD2. Germline V gene sequence: CDR1 MDHEN, CDR2 SYDVKM. CDR3 length: 15 amino acids. Unmatched junction bases numbered 3, after V lost 6 bases and J lost 1 base. CDR3 sequence: CASRPSGGVQETQYF. The CDR3, as DNA: TGTGCCAGCAGGCCTAGCGGGGGGGTCCAAGAGACCCAGTACTTC.

CDR3 residues: CASSLAQGPQPQHF. The DNA for the CDR3 is TGTGCCAGCAGCTTAGCGCAGGGACCCCAGCCCCAGCATTTT. The chain uses TRBV7-9 and TRBJ1-5; maybe TRBD1 (5 bases). This CDR3 spans 14 amino acids. The germline V and J ends were trimmed by 0 bases and 7 bases, with 10 bases remaining between them. The germline CDR1 and CDR2 sequences are SEHNR and FQNEAQ (reference sequence).

This chain joins TRBV15 and TRBJ1-6, with no clear D. The CDR3 is 16 residues long. V was pared by 4 bases and J by 5 bases, with 15 bases between. Germline V gene lookup returns CDR1 LNHNV and CDR2 YYDKDF (reference sequence). The CDR3, as DNA: TGTGCCACCAGCAATACCCCTAGGGTGGATAATTCACCCCTCCACTTT. It translates to CATSNTPRVDNSPLHF.

The rearrangement joins TRBV4-1 to TRBJ2-7; 8 positions match TRBD1. The CDR3 is 15 amino acids. V trimming: 3 bases; J trimming: 4 bases; junction bases outside the gene matches: 8. Germline V gives CDR1 MGHRA, CDR2 YSYEKL. CDR3 protein: CASSQAQGAPYEQYF. The CDR3 coding sequence is TGCGCCAGCAGCCAGGCTCAGGGGGCCCCGTACGAGCAGTACTTC.

V usage is TRBV20-1 and J usage is TRBJ2-5, with 12 bases aligning to TRBD2. The CDR3 loop spans 16 amino acids. Losses at the gene ends were 3 bases for V and 6 bases for J; bases not matched to a gene: 11. Germline V gives CDR1 DFQATT, CDR2 SNEGSKA (reference sequence). The CDR3 region has the DNA TGCAGTGCTAGGCCACTCCTAGCGGGGGGGCCCCAGACCCAGTACTTC. This codes for CSARPLLAGGPQTQYF.

This clonotype was counted a few times. V is TRBV12-3 or TRBV12-4 and J is TRBJ2-3; tentative D call: TRBD1 (6 bases). V was pared by 8 bases and J by 0 bases, with 9 bases between. CDR3 length: 13 amino acids. The CDR3 nucleotides are TGTGCCAGCGGTCAGGGGAGCACAGATACGCAGTATTTT. Translating gives CASGQGSTDTQYF.

A few counts support this clonotype. This chain joins TRBV5-1 and TRBJ2-7, with TRBD1 identical over 7 bases. The V gene end was trimmed by 4 bases and the J gene end by 1 base; junction bases not matched to a gene: 11. Germline V lookup: CDR1 SGHRS, CDR2 YFSETQ. The CDR3 runs 16 residues. CDR3 protein: CASSPSGRGTSYEQYF. Written as DNA, the CDR3 is TGCGCCAGCAGCCCATCGGGCAGGGGGACGTCCTACGAGCAGTACTTC.

This clonotype has just a few counts. The chain uses TRBV5-1 and TRBJ2-1; TRBD1 is a possible D gene (5 bases). The CDR3 contains 16 residues. The V end was cut by 0 bases, the J end by 0 bases, with 10 bases between. Looked up from germline, CDR1 is SGHRS and CDR2 is YFSETQ. The CDR3 reads CASSLAQGSSYNEQFF. The DNA of the CDR3 is TGCGCCAGCAGCTTGGCTCAGGGTAGCTCCTACAATGAGCAGTTCTTC.

The V and J genes are TRBV20-1 and TRBJ2-7, with D perhaps matching TRBD1 (5 bases). This CDR3 region has 13 residues. Trimming shortened V by 3 bases and J by 0 bases, and 9 bases separated the two germline ends. In germline, CDR1 is DFQATT, CDR2 SNEGSKA (reference sequence). CDR3 sequence reads: CSASWGPSYEQYF. In DNA, the CDR3 is TGCAGTGCTAGTTGGGGCCCCTCCTACGAGCAGTACTTC.

The chain carries TRBV6-1 and TRBJ1-1; the D is unclear. This CDR3 region has 15 residues. V was clipped by 6 bases and J by 0 bases, with 14 bases between them. Germline CDR1 and CDR2: MNHNS and SASEGT. CDR3: CASRQGPGLNTEAFF. DNA of the CDR3: TGTGCCAGCAGACAAGGTCCAGGACTGAACACTGAAGCTTTCTTT.

The J gene is TRBJ1-5, the V gene TRBV12-3 or TRBV12-4; 9 bases are a match to TRBD1. V lost 5 bases to trimming and J lost 7 bases; unmatched junction nucleotides: 6. The CDR3 is made up of 14 amino acids. CDR3 coding DNA: TGTGCCAGCAGTGATCGGACAGGGGTACAGCCCCAGCATTTT. Translated: CASSDRTGVQPQHF.

This clonotype was counted a few times. The rearrangement joins TRBV5-6 to TRBJ2-5; D not certain. The V end was cut by 3 bases, the J end by 5 bases, with 14 bases between. Germline CDR1 SGHDT, CDR2 YYEEEE. CDR3 length equals 14 residues. CDR3 sequence reads: CASSSRRLGETQYF. The CDR3 region has the DNA TGTGCCAGCAGCTCCCGGAGATTGGGGGAGACCCAGTACTTC.

The genes are TRBV6-1 and TRBJ1-1, with 8 bases matching TRBD1. The CDR3 sequence is 15 residues long. Looked up from germline, CDR1 is MNHNS and CDR2 is SASEGT. V dropped 0 bases and J dropped 5; count of bases not matched to a gene: 5. The CDR3 DNA follows: TGTGCCAGCAGTGAAGCCATTACAGGGGGTACTGAAGCTTTCTTT. As protein: CASSEAITGGTEAFF.

This chain joins TRBV11-2 and TRBJ2-7; D possibly corresponds to TRBD1 (6 bases). This CDR3 region has 15 residues. Trimming cost V 5 bases and J 2 bases, with 16 bases left between them. Germline V lookup: CDR1 SGHAT, CDR2 FQNNGV. The CDR3 here is CASSPPTGMTYEQYF. Here the CDR3 DNA reads TGTGCCAGCAGCCCCCCGACAGGAATGACCTACGAGCAGTACTTC.

V gene TRBV9 combines with J gene TRBJ2-7, with D perhaps TRBD2 (5 bases). The length of the CDR3 is 14 residues. CDR1 is SGDLS and CDR2 is YYNGEE in the germline V gene. V lost 3 bases to trimming and J lost 6 bases, with 16 bases between them. The CDR3 DNA reads as TGTGCCAGCAGCGCCGGGGTTGACTTCACCGAGCAGTACTTC. Translation: CASSAGVDFTEQYF.

J is TRBJ2-3 and V is TRBV3-1; D possibly corresponds to TRBD2 (6 bases). Trimming stripped 4 bases from V and 4 bases from J, with 21 bases between. The germline V gene encodes CDR1 LGHDT and CDR2 YNNKEL (reference sequence). This CDR3 comprises 17 residues. The DNA for the CDR3 is TGTGCCAGCAGCCCTTCTACCGTCGGGGGATGGGCAGATACGCAGTATTTT. This gives the protein CASSPSTVGGWADTQYF.

V usage is TRBV10-2 and J usage is TRBJ2-3; no reliable D call. V was trimmed by 0 bases and J by 6 bases, leaving 4 bases between them. Germline CDR1 and CDR2: WSHSY and SAAADI. The CDR3 consists of 12 residues. The CDR3 loop is CASSESRDTQYF. For the CDR3, the DNA is TGCGCCAGCAGTGAGTCTCGGGATACGCAGTATTTT.